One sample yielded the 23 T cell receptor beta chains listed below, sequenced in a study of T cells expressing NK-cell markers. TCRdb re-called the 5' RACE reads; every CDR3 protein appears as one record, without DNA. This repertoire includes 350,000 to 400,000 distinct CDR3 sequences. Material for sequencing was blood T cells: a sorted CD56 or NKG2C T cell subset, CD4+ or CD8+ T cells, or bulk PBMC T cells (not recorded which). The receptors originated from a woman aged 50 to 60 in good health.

The CDR3 reads CSASQGGSYNSPLHF. The chain joins TRBV20-1 to TRBJ1-6; TCRdb returns TRBD1, unconfirmable since there is no DNA. CDR1 is DFQATT and CDR2 is SNEGSKA in the germline V gene (reference sequence). The CDR3 sequence is 15 residues long.

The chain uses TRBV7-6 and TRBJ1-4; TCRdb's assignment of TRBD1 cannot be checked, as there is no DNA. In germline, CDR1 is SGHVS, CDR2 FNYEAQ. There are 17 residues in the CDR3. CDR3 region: CASSLDTGNRANEKLFF.

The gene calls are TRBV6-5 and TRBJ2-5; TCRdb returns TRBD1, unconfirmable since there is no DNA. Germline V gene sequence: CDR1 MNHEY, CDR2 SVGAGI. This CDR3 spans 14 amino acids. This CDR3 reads CASSYDVHRETQYF.

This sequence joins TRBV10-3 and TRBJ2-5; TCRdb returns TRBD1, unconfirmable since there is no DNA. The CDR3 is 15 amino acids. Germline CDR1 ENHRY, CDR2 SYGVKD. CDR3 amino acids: CAISENTQPGETQYF.

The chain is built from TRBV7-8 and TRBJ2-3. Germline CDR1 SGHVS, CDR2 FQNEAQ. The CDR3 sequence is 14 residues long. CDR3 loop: CASSLDTVLDTQYF.

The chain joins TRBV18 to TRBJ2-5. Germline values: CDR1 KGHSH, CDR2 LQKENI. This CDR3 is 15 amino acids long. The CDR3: CASSPAGHPQETQYF.

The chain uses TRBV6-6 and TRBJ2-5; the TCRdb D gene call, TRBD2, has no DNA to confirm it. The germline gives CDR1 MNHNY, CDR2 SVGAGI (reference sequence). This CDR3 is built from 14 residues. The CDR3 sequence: CASSPGLVQETQYF.

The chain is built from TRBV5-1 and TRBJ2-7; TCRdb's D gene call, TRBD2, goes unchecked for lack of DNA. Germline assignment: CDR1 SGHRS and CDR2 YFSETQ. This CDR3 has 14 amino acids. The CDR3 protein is CASRGTSVGYEQYF. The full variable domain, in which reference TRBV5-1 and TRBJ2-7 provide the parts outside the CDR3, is KAGVTQTPRYLIKTRGQQVTLSCSPISGHRSVSWYQQTPGQGLQFLFEYFSETQRNKGNFPGRFSGRQFSNSRSEMNVSTLELGDSALYLCASRGTSVGYEQYFGPGTRLTVT.

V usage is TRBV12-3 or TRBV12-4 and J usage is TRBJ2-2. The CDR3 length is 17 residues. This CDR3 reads CASSLVTVVGMTGELFF.

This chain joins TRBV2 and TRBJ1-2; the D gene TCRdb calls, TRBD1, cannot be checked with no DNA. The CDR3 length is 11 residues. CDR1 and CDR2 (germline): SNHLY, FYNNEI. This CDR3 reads CAIQDRGNYTF.

CDR3 sequence: CASSPRGSLAYNEQFF. V gene TRBV7-6 combines with J gene TRBJ2-1; TCRdb indicates TRBD1, and absent DNA this call remains unverified. Per germline, CDR1 SGHVS and CDR2 FNYEAQ. CDR3 length equals 16 residues.

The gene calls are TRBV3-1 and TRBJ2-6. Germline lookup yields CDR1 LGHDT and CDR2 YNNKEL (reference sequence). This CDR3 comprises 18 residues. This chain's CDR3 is CASSSAAVGEAGANVLTF.

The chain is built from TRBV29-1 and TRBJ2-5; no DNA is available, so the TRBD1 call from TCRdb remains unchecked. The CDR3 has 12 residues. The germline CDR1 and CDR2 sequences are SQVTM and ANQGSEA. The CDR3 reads CSGQAYQETQYF.

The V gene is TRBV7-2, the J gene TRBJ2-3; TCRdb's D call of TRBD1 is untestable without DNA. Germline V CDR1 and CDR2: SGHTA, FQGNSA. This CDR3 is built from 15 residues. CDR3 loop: CASSLDPGWADTQYF. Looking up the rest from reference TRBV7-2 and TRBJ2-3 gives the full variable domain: GAGVSQSPSNKVTEKGKDVELRCDPISGHTALYWYRQSLGQGLEFLIYFQGNSAPDKSGLPSDRFSAERTGGSVSTLTIQRTQQEDSAVYLCASSLDPGWADTQYFGPGTRLTVL.

CDR3 amino acids: CASSPAGDRVDTQYF. The chain joins TRBV5-1 to TRBJ2-3; TCRdb proposes TRBD1, but this gene call is untestable without DNA. Germline CDR1 reads SGHRS; CDR2 reads YFSETQ. CDR3 length: 15 residues.

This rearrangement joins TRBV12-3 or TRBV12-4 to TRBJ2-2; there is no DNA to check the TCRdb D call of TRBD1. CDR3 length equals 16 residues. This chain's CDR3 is CASSSSGDLNTGELFF.

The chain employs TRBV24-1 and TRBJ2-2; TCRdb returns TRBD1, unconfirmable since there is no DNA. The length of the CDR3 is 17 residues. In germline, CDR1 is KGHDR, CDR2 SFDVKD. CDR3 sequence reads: CATSVFGGDLGTGELFF.

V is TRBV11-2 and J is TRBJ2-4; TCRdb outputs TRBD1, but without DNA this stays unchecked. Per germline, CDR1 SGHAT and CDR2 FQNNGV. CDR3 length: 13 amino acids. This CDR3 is CASSLGPFSIQYF.

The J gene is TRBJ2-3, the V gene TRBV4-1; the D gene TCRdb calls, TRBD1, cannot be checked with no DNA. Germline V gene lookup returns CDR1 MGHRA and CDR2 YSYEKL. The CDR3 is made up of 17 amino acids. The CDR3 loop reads CASSQTTGTSSTDTQYF.

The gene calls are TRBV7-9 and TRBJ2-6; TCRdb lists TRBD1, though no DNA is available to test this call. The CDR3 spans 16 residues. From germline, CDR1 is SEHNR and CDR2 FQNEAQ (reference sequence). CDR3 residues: CASSSQGSSGANVLTF.

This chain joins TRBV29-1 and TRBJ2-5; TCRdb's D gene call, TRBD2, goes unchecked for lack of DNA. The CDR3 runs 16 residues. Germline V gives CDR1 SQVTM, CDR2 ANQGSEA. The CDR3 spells CSAAGTLAGGGETQYF.

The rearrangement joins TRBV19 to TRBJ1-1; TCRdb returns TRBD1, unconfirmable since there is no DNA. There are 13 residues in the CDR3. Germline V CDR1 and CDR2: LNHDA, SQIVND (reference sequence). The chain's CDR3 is CASTTRRKGEAFF.

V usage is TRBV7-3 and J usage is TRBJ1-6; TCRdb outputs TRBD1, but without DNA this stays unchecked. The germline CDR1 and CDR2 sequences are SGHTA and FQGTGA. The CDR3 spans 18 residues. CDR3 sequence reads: CASSETGTGFSDNSPLHF.